This T cell receptor (beta chain) was sequenced for a study of blood T cell repertoires in COVID-19. Study-wide background: Acute and convalescent COVID-19 specimens originated in the United States, Italy and Spain. From T cells, B-cell-depleted T cells, or PBMCs came the material, which was cDNA or gDNA.

V lost 1 base, J lost 0 bases, and 10 bases lay in between. Germline values: CDR1 LNHDA, CDR2 SQIVND (reference sequence). This CDR3 is built from 16 residues. Generated by immunoSEQ multiplex PCR, the TCRdb table keeps only in-frame clones and is missing some. The sample yields some 180,000 clones, approximately 80% seen once. The sequence derives from a human donor in a cohort sampled during active COVID-19. The gene calls are TRBV19 and TRBJ2-1; TRBD2 is a possible D gene (6 bases). The specimen was peripheral blood. The CDR3: CASSIVEGISYNEQFF. The CDR3 bases are TGTGCCAGTAGTATAGTGGAGGGAATCTCCTACAATGAGCAGTTCTTC.